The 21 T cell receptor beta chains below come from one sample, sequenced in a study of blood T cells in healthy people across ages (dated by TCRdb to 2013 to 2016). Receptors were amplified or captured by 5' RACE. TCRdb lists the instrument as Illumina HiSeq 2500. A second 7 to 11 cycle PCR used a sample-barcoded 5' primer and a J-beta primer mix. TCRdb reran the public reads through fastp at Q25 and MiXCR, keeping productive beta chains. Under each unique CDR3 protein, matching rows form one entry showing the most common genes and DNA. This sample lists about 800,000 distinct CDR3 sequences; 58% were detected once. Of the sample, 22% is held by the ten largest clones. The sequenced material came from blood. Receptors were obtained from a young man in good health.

This chain's CDR3 is CASSFSGNYGYTF. The CDR3 DNA reads as TGTGCCAGCAGCTTCTCAGGGAACTATGGCTACACCTTC. The chain combines TRBV11-2 with TRBJ1-2; D is perhaps TRBD1 (5 bases). Trimming shortened V by 3 bases and J by 2 bases, and 7 bases separated the two germline ends. In germline, CDR1 is SGHAT, CDR2 FQNNGV. The CDR3 totals 13 residues.

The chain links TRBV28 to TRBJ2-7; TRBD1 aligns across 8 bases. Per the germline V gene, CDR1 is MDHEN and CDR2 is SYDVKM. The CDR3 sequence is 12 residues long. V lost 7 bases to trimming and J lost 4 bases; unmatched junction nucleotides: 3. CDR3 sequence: CASKGQEYEQYF. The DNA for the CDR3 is TGTGCCAGCAAGGGACAGGAGTACGAGCAGTACTTC.

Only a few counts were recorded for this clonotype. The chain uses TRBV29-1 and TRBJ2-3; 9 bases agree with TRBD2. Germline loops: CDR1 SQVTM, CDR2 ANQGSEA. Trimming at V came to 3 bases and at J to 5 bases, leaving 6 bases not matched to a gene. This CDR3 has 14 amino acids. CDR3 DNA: TGCAGCGTTGAGGGACTAGCTTTGTTAGATACGCAGTATTTT. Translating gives CSVEGLALLDTQYF.

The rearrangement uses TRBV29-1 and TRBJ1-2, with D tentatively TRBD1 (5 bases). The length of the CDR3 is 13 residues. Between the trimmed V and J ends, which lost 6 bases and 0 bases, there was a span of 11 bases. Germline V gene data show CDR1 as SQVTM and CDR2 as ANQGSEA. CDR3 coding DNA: TGCAGCGTCGGCGACAGCTCTAACTATGGCTACACCTTC. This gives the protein CSVGDSSNYGYTF.

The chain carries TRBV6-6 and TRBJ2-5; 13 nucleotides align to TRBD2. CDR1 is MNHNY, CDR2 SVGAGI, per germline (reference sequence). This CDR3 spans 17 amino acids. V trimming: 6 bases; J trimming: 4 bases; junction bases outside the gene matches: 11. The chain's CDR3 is CASRPPGLAGEGETQYF. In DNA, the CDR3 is TGTGCCAGCAGACCTCCCGGACTAGCGGGAGAAGGAGAGACCCAGTACTTC.

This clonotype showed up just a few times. CDR3 sequence reads: CASKRETRYNEQFF. The CDR3 DNA reads as TGTGCCAGCAAACGGGAGACTCGGTACAATGAGCAGTTCTTC. This chain uses TRBV7-9 with TRBJ2-1; the D gene is possibly TRBD2 (6 bases). CDR3 length: 14 amino acids. V gave up 7 bases and J gave up 4 bases, with 14 bases separating them. The germline CDR1 and CDR2 sequences are SEHNR and FQNEAQ (reference sequence). The full variable domain, in which reference TRBV7-9 and TRBJ2-1 provide the parts outside the CDR3, is DTGVSQNPRHKITKRGQNVTFRCDPISEHNRLYWYRQTLGQGPEFLTYFQNEAQLEKSRLLSDRFSAERPKGSFSTLEIQRTEQGDSAMYLCASKRETRYNEQFFGPGTRLTVL.

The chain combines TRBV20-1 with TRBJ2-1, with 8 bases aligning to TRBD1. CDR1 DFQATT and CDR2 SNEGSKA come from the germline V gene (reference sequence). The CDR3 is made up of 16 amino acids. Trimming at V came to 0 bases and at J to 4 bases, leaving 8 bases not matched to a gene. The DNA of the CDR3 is TGCAGTGCTAGAGATCCTCGGACAGGGAATTACAATGAGCAGTTCTTC. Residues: CSARDPRTGNYNEQFF.

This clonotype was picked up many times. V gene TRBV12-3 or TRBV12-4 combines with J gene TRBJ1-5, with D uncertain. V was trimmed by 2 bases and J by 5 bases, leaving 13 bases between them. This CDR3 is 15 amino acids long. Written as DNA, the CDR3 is TGTGCCAGCAGTTTACAAAGGCGATCTCATCAGCCCCAGCATTTT. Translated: CASSLQRRSHQPQHF.

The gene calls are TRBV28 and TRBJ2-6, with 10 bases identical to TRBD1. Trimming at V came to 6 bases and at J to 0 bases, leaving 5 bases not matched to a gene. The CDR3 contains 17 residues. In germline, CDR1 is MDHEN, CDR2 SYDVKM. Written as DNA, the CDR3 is TGTGCCAGCAGAGGACAGGGGGTTCTCTCTGGGGCCAACGTCCTGACTTTC. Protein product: CASRGQGVLSGANVLTF.

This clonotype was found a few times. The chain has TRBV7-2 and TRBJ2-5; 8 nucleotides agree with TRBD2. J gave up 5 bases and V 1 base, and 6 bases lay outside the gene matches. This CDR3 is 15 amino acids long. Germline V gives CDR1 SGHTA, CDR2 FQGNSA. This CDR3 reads CASSLELAGGETQYF. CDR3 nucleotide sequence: TGTGCCAGCAGCTTAGAGCTAGCGGGCGGCGAGACCCAGTACTTC.

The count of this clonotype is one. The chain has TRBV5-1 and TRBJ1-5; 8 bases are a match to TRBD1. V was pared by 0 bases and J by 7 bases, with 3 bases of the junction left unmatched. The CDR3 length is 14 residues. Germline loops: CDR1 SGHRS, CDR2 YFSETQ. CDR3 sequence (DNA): TGCGCCAGCAGCTTGGAGACAGGGGAACAGCCCCAGCATTTT. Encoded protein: CASSLETGEQPQHF.

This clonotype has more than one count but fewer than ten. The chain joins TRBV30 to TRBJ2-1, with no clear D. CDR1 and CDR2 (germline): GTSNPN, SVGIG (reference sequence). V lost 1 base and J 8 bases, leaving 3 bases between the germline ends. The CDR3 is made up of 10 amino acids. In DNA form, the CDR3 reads TGTGCCTGGAGTGACTATGAGCAGTTCTTC. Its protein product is CAWSDYEQFF.

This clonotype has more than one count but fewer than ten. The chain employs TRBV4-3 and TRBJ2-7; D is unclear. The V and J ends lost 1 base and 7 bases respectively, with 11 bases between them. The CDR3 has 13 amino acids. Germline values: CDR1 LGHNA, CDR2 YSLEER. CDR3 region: CASSQATSLEQYF. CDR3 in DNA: TGCGCCAGCAGCCAAGCGACAAGTCTAGAGCAGTACTTC.

CDR3 nucleotides: TGTGCCAGCAGTGAGCTGGGTGGGGTCCGGCCAGATACGCAGTATTTT. It translates to CASSELGGVRPDTQYF. The genes are TRBV2 and TRBJ2-3; unclear D gene. In germline, CDR1 is SNHLY, CDR2 FYNNEI. The CDR3 has 16 residues. V was cut by 3 bases and J by 4 bases, with 17 bases left in between.

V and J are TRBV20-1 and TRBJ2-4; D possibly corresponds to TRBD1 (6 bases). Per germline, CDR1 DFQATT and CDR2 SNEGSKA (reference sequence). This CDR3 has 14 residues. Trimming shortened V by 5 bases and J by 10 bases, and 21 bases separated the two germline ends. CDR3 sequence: CSAYNRALDIIQYF. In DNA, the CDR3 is TGCAGTGCTTATAACAGGGCATTGGATATTATTCAGTACTTC.

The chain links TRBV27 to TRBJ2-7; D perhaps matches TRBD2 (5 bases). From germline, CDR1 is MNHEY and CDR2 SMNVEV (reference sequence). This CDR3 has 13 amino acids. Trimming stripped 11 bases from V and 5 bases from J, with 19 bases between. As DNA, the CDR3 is TGTGCCTCCGCCAGAAAAGAGGGTAACGAGCAGTACTTC. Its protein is CASARKEGNEQYF.

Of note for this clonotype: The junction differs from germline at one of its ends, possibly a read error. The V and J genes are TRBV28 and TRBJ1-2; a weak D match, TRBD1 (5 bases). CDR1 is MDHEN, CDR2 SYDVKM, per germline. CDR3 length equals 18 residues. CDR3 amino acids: CAGSLPRQTVAYERGYTF. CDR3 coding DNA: TGTGCCGGCAGTTTACCCAGGCAGACAGTGGCTTATGAGCGAGGCTACACCTTC.

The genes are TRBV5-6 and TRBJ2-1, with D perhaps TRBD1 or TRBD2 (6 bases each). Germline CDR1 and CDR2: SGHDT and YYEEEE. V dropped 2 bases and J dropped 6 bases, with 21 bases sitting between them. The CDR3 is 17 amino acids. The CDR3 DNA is TGTGCCAGCAGCTTCTCAATAAGGGGGACTCTACTCAATGAGCAGTTCTTC. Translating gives CASSFSIRGTLLNEQFF.

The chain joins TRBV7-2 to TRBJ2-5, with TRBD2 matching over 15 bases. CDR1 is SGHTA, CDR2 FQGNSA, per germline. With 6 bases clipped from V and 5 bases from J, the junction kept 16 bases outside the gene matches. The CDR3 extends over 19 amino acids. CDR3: CASRLAGLAGGKWSETQYF. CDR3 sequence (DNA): TGTGCCAGCAGGCTCGCTGGACTAGCGGGGGGGAAGTGGTCGGAGACCCAGTACTTC.

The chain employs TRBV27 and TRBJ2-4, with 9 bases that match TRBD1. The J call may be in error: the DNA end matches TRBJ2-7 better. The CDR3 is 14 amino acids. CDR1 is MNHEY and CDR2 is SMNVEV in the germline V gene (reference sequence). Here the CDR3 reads CATKVPGQGSEQYF. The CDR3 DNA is TGTGCCACCAAGGTCCCGGGACAGGGTTCCGAGCAGTACTTC.

The CDR3 loop reads CASTSTGRTVYEQYF. The DNA for the CDR3 is TGTGCCAGCACCTCTACAGGGCGGACAGTGTACGAGCAGTACTTC. V is TRBV9 and J is TRBJ2-7; tentatively, D is TRBD1 (6 bases). Trimming took off 6 bases at V and 4 bases at J, with 20 bases between the two ends. The CDR3 runs to 15 residues. Germline CDR1 reads SGDLS; CDR2 reads YYNGEE.